The 25 T cell receptor beta chains in this list originate from one sample, sequenced in a study of CD8 T cell repertoires and HIV-1 epitope variants. Their target antigens are unknown. TCRdb's table, derived via immunoSEQ multiplex PCR, lists solely in-frame clones and lacks some. This repertoire shows 5,000 or so clones, 60% to 70% found once; its top ten account for roughly 44%. The source material was cultured CD8+ T cells derived from PBMCs. These TCRs come from a male donor with HIV.

The rearrangement joins TRBV9 to TRBJ2-3, with 9 bases that match TRBD2. With V trimmed by 4 bases and J by 4 bases, 10 bases remained unmatched. The CDR3 has 16 amino acids. CDR1 is SGDLS and CDR2 is YYNGEE in the germline V gene. CDR3 amino acids: CASSLRLAERADTQYF. CDR3 sequence (DNA): TGTGCCAGCAGCTTAAGACTAGCGGAGAGAGCAGATACGCAGTATTTT. Based on the CDR3 plus reference TRBV9 and TRBJ2-3, the full variable domain is DSGVTQTPKHLITATGQRVTLRCSPRSGDLSVYWYQQSLDQGLQFLIQYYNGEERAKGNILERFSAQQFPDLHSELNLSSLELGDSALYFCASSLRLAERADTQYFGPGTRLTVL.

J is TRBJ2-7 and V is TRBV6-6; TRBD1 is a possible D gene (5 bases). V lost 6 bases to trimming and J lost 5 bases, with 14 bases between them. Germline V gives CDR1 MNHNY, CDR2 SVGAGI (reference sequence). CDR3 size: 13 residues. CDR3 sequence reads: CASSKSRVDEQYF. The CDR3 coding sequence is TGTGCCAGCAGCAAGAGCAGGGTAGACGAGCAGTACTTC.

The rearrangement joins TRBV6-4 to TRBJ2-1, with D perhaps TRBD1 (6 bases). Germline CDR1 MRHNA, CDR2 SNTAGT. This CDR3 contains 16 residues. Trimming took 0 bases from V and 2 from J, leaving 11 bases between them. CDR3 nucleotide sequence: TGTGCCAGCAGTGACTCTGGGGGCCTTACCTACAATGAGCAGTTCTTC. Residues: CASSDSGGLTYNEQFF.

The chain couples TRBV28 to TRBJ2-5, with 7 bases that match TRBD1. Germline CDR1 and CDR2: MDHEN and SYDVKM. J gave up 5 bases and V 7 bases, and 7 bases lay outside the gene matches. CDR3 length equals 13 residues. The CDR3 nucleotides read TGTGCCAGCACCCCGACAGGGTGGGAGACCCAGTACTTC. Its translation: CASTPTGWETQYF.

This rearrangement joins TRBV27 to TRBJ1-2; D may be TRBD1 (5 bases). The V gene lost 0 bases and the J gene lost 2 bases, with 13 bases spanning the gap. Per germline, CDR1 MNHEY and CDR2 SMNVEV (reference sequence). The CDR3 runs 16 residues. The CDR3 DNA follows: TGTGCCAGCAGTTTATCGGGGGGATTAGTGAACTATGGCTACACCTTC. The encoded protein is CASSLSGGLVNYGYTF.

The V and J genes are TRBV2 and TRBJ2-7; TRBD1 matches at 11 bases. The CDR3 extends over 15 amino acids. J gave up 4 bases and V 6 bases, and 8 bases lay outside the gene matches. Germline V lookup: CDR1 SNHLY, CDR2 FYNNEI. CDR3 amino acids: CASRASGTGGYEQYF. Written as DNA, the CDR3 is TGTGCCAGCAGGGCTTCCGGGACAGGGGGATACGAGCAGTACTTC.

This chain connects TRBV12-1 to TRBJ1-2. TRBV12-1 is a documented pseudogene. There are 13 residues in the CDR3. DNA of the CDR3: TGTGCCAGCAGCTTTAGGGAGCGCTATGGCTACACCTTC. Translation gives CASSFRERYGYTF.

This clone was seen a few times. DNA of the CDR3: TGCGCCAGCGCCCCAGGCAGCCTTTGGGACGAGCAGTACTTC. Translated, it gives CASAPGSLWDEQYF. The V and J genes are TRBV10-2 and TRBJ2-7; D not resolved. This CDR3 comprises 14 residues. The germline gives CDR1 WSHSY, CDR2 SAAADI. Trimming took off 8 bases at V and 5 bases at J, with 19 bases between the two ends.

This sequence joins TRBV5-8 and TRBJ2-3, with 10 bases that match TRBD2. The CDR3 length is 16 residues. Looked up from germline, CDR1 is SGHTS and CDR2 is YDEGEE. V dropped 4 bases and J dropped 3; count of bases not matched to a gene: 8. CDR3 bases: TGTGCCAGCAGCCCCACTAGCGGGAAAGATACAGATACGCAGTATTTT. This translates into CASSPTSGKDTDTQYF. Based on the CDR3 plus reference TRBV5-8 and TRBJ2-3, the full variable domain is EAGVTQSPTHLIKTRGQQATLRCSPISGHTSVYWYQQALGLGLQFLLWYDEGEERNRGNFPPRFSGRQFPNYSSELNVNALELEDSALYLCASSPTSGKDTDTQYFGPGTRLTVL.

This clone was seen a few times. The genes are TRBV29-1 and TRBJ2-1, with 8 bases matching TRBD2. V lost 4 bases and J lost 4; bases outside the gene matches: 9. CDR1 is SQVTM and CDR2 is ANQGSEA in the germline V gene. The CDR3 loop spans 15 amino acids. The CDR3 DNA sequence: TGCAGCGTTGCAGCGGGAGAACTCACTTACAATGAGCAGTTCTTC. Translation gives CSVAAGELTYNEQFF.

The rearrangement uses TRBV14 and TRBJ2-3, with D possibly matching TRBD1 (5 bases). V gave up 4 bases and J gave up 2 bases, with 13 bases separating them. CDR1 is SGHDN, CDR2 FVKESK, per germline. The CDR3 runs 15 residues. The CDR3 is CASSPQAAPTDTQYF. The CDR3 region has the DNA TGTGCCAGCAGCCCACAGGCTGCTCCCACAGATACGCAGTATTTT.

This clone has a single count. The chain couples TRBV5-1 to TRBJ2-7, with D unclear. CDR1 and CDR2 (germline): SGHRS, YFSETQ. The V and J ends lost 0 bases and 3 bases respectively, with 7 bases between them. This CDR3 spans 13 amino acids. The CDR3 is CASSLAAGYEQYF. The CDR3 DNA reads TGCGCCAGCAGCTTGGCCGCCGGCTACGAGCAGTACTTC.

The genes are TRBV28 and TRBJ2-2, with a tentative D call TRBD1 (6 bases). Trimming removed 3 bases from V and 4 bases from J, with 12 bases in between. Germline V gene data show CDR1 as MDHEN and CDR2 as SYDVKM. The CDR3 covers 15 residues. This chain's CDR3 is CASSLQGSTTGELFF. The CDR3 DNA sequence: TGTGCCAGCAGTTTGCAGGGGAGTACCACCGGGGAGCTGTTTTTT.

This clone has only a few counts. The CDR3: CASSRGLAGPTEQFF. The CDR3 DNA is TGTGCCAGCAGTCGGGGACTAGCGGGACCCACTGAGCAGTTCTTC. The chain combines TRBV6-5 with TRBJ2-1, with 13 bases lining up with TRBD2. With V trimmed by 5 bases and J by 9 bases, 7 bases remained unmatched. Germline lookup yields CDR1 MNHEY and CDR2 SVGAGI. This CDR3 spans 15 amino acids.

In its sample, this clone ranks as medium-sized. The rearrangement uses TRBV6-5 and TRBJ2-2; weak D call: TRBD1 (6 bases). This CDR3 contains 13 residues. Germline V gene data show CDR1 as MNHEY and CDR2 as SVGAGI. The V end lost 6 bases, the J end lost 4 bases, and 9 bases lay between the germline ends. For the CDR3, the DNA is TGTGCCAGCAGCTCGGACAGCACCGGGGAGCTGTTTTTT. Its protein product is CASSSDSTGELFF.

The genes are TRBV4-1 and TRBJ2-7; no reliable D call. The CDR3 contains 13 residues. The germline V gene encodes CDR1 MGHRA and CDR2 YSYEKL. Trimming took off 3 bases at V and 2 bases at J, with 8 bases between the two ends. The CDR3 DNA reads TGCGCCAGCAGCCAGGAGATAGCCTACGAGCAGTACTTC. As protein: CASSQEIAYEQYF.

This clone was detected only a few times. V usage is TRBV6-6 and J usage is TRBJ2-5; 7 nucleotides line up with TRBD2. The V gene end was trimmed by 6 bases and the J gene end by 5 bases; junction bases not matched to a gene: 15. This CDR3 comprises 16 residues. Germline loops: CDR1 MNHNY, CDR2 SVGAGI (reference sequence). DNA of the CDR3: TGTGCCAGCAGCCGAGCTTTGGGGGAGGGCCGTGAGACCCAGTACTTC. It encodes CASSRALGEGRETQYF.

The V call is TRBV7-9, the J call TRBJ2-7, with a tentative D call TRBD2 (5 bases). Germline-derived CDR1 and CDR2 are SEHNR and FQNEAQ (reference sequence). The V end lost 5 bases, the J end lost 5 bases, and 19 bases lay between the germline ends. The CDR3 loop spans 15 amino acids. The CDR3 loop is CASSPRLPRLDEQYF. The CDR3 DNA follows: TGTGCCAGCAGCCCCCGACTACCCAGGTTAGACGAGCAGTACTTC.

The gene calls are TRBV4-2 and TRBJ2-7; maybe TRBD2 (6 bases). This CDR3 is built from 12 residues. Germline CDR1 reads LGHNA; CDR2 reads YNFKEQ. The ends were cut back, 5 bases at V and 6 bases at J, with 11 bases in the middle. The CDR3 DNA is TGTGCCAGCAGCTTACGAGCGGGCGAGCAGTACTTC. Its protein is CASSLRAGEQYF.

The chain links TRBV5-5 to TRBJ2-5, with TRBD1 identical over 10 bases. The trim removed 0 bases at V and 3 bases at J, leaving 5 bases unmatched. Germline CDR1 reads SGHKS; CDR2 reads YYEKEE (reference sequence). The CDR3 length is 16 residues. CDR3: CASSLVRGQGEETQYF. CDR3 in DNA: TGTGCCAGCAGCTTGGTTCGTGGACAGGGGGAAGAGACCCAGTACTTC. The entire variable domain, with the rest obtained from reference TRBV5-5 and TRBJ2-5, is as follows: DAGVTQSPTHLIKTRGQQVTLRCSPISGHKSVSWYQQVLGQGPQFIFQYYEKEERGRGNFPDRFSARQFPNYSSELNVNALLLGDSALYLCASSLVRGQGEETQYFGPGTRLLVL.

Only a few counts were recorded for this clone. The chain employs TRBV5-6 and TRBJ2-7; possible D gene TRBD1, 6 bases. Between the trimmed V and J ends, which lost 4 bases and 2 bases, there was a span of 13 bases. The length of the CDR3 is 14 residues. Germline V lookup: CDR1 SGHDT, CDR2 YYEEEE. For the CDR3, the DNA is TGTGCCAGCAGCCTGACAGGTTCCGCCTACGAGCAGTACTTC. Its translation: CASSLTGSAYEQYF. Full variable domain (remainder filled in from reference TRBV5-6 and TRBJ2-7): DAGVTQSPTHLIKTRGQQVTLRCSPKSGHDTVSWYQQALGQGPQFIFQYYEEEERQRGNFPDRFSGHQFPNYSSELNVNALLLGDSALYLCASSLTGSAYEQYFGPGTRLTVT.

A few counts support this clone. The chain combines TRBV7-2 with TRBJ1-1; D might be TRBD1 (6 bases). This CDR3 is 17 amino acids long. V gave up 2 bases and J gave up 3 bases, with 19 bases separating them. The V gene's germline CDR1 is SGHTA and CDR2 FQGNSA. The chain's CDR3 is CASSLHGPGAGDTEAFF. As DNA, the CDR3 is TGTGCCAGCAGCTTACACGGTCCGGGGGCGGGTGACACTGAAGCTTTCTTT.

This chain connects TRBV2 to TRBJ2-3, with D maybe TRBD2 (7 bases). V lost 2 bases and J lost 5, with 14 bases in between. Looked up from germline, CDR1 is SNHLY and CDR2 is FYNNEI. The CDR3 contains 15 residues. In DNA, the CDR3 is TGTGCCAGCAGTGAAATGGGGGGGCTATTAGATACGCAGTATTTT. This codes for CASSEMGGLLDTQYF.

V usage is TRBV7-9 and J usage is TRBJ2-7; no firm D call. V was pared by 1 base and J by 3 bases, with 4 bases between. Germline V gene lookup returns CDR1 SEHNR and CDR2 FQNEAQ (reference sequence). This CDR3 spans 12 amino acids. The CDR3 is CASSLVNYEQYF. The CDR3 DNA is TGTGCCAGCAGCTTAGTGAACTACGAGCAGTACTTC.

There are a few counts of this clone. This sequence joins TRBV27 and TRBJ1-1, with a weak D call TRBD1 (6 bases). The germline CDR1 and CDR2 sequences are MNHEY and SMNVEV (reference sequence). V lost 4 bases and J lost 1, with 19 bases in between. This CDR3 has 17 amino acids. The CDR3 loop reads CASSYLRQGPANTEAFF. Here the CDR3 DNA reads TGTGCCAGCAGTTACCTGCGGCAGGGGCCTGCGAACACTGAAGCTTTCTTT.